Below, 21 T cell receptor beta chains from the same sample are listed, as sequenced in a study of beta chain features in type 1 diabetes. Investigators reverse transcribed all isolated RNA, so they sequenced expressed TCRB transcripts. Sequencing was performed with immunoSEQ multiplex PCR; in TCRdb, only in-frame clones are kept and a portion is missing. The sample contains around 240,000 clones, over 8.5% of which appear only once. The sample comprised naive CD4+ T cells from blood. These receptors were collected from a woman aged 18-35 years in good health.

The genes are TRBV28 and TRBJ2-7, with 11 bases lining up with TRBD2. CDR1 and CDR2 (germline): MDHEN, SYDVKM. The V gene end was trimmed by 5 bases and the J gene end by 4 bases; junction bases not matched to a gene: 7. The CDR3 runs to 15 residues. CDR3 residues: CASSPGTSGEYEQYF. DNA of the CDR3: TGTGCCAGCAGTCCTGGGACTAGCGGAGAATACGAGCAGTACTTC.

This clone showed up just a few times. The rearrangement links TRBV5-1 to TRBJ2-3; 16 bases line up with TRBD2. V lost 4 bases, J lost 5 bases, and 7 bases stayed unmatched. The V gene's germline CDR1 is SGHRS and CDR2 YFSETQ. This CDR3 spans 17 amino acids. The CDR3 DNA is TGCGCCAGCAGCCACGGGACTAGCGGGAGGGCCATAGATACGCAGTATTTT. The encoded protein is CASSHGTSGRAIDTQYF.

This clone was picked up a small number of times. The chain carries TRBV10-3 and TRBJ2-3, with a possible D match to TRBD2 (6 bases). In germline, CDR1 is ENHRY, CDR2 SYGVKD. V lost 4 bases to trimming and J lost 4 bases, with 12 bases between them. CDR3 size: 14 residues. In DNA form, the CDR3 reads TGTGCCATCAGTGCGGGAGTTCGCGCAGATACGCAGTATTTT. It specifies CAISAGVRADTQYF.

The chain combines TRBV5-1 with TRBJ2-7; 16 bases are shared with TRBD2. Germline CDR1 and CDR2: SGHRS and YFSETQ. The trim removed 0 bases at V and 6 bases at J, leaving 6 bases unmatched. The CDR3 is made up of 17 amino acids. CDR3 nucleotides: TGCGCCAGCAGCTTGGTCGGGACTAGCGGGAGGGCCTCCGAGCAGTACTTC. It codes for CASSLVGTSGRASEQYF.

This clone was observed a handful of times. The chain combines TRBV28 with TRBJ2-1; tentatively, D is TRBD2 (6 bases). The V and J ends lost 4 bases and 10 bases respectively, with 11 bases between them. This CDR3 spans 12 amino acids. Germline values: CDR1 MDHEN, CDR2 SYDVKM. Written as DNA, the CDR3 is TGTGCCAGCAGTTCCCCGGGACTCGAGCAGTTCTTC. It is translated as CASSSPGLEQFF.

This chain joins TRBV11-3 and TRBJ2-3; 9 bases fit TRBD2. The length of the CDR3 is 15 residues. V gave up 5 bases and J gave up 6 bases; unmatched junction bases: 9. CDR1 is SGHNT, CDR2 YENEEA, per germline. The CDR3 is CASSVGTSPRDTQYF. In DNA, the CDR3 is TGTGCCAGCAGCGTGGGGACTAGCCCCCGTGATACGCAGTATTTT.

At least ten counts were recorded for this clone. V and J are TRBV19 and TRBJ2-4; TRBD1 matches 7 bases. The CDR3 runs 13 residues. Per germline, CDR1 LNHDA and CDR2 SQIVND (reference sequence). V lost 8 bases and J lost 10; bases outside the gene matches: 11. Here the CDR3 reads CASAGTALGIQYF. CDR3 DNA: TGTGCCAGTGCCGGGACAGCCTTGGGGATTCAGTACTTC. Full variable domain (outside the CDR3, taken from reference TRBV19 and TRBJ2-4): DGGITQSPKYLFRKEGQNVTLSCEQNLNHDAMYWYRQDPGQGLRLIYYSQIVNDFQKGDIAEGYSVSREKKESFPLTVTSAQKNPTAFYLCASAGTALGIQYFGAGTRLSVL.

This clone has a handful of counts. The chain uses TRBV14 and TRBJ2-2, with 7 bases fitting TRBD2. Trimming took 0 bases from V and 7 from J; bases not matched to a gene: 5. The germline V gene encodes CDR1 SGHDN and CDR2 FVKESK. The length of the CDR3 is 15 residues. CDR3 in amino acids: CASSQDIRGSGELFF. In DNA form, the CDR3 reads TGTGCCAGCAGCCAAGACATCCGCGGGAGCGGGGAGCTGTTTTTT.

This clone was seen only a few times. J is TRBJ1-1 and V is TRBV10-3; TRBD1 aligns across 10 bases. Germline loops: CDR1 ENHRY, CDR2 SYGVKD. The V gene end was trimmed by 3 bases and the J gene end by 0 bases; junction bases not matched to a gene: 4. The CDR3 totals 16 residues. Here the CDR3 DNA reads TGTGCCATCAGTGATCGGGACAGGGGACTGAACACTGAAGCTTTCTTT. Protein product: CAISDRDRGLNTEAFF.

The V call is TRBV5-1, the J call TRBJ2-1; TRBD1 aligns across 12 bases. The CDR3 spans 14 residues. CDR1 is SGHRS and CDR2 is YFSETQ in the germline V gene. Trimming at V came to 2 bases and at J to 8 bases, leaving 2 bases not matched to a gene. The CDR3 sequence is CASSFGTGGYEQFF. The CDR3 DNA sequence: TGCGCCAGCAGCTTTGGGACAGGGGGCTATGAGCAGTTCTTC.

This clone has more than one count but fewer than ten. CDR3 bases: TGCGCCAGCAGCTTGGGACAGCTAGTAAACACTGAAGCTTTCTTT. Residues: CASSLGQLVNTEAFF. This chain joins TRBV5-1 and TRBJ1-1; maybe TRBD1 (5 bases). Germline loops: CDR1 SGHRS, CDR2 YFSETQ. With 0 bases removed from V and 2 bases from J, the gap between germline ends came to 11 bases. This CDR3 comprises 15 residues. Full variable domain (outside the CDR3, taken from reference TRBV5-1 and TRBJ1-1): KAGVTQTPRYLIKTRGQQVTLSCSPISGHRSVSWYQQTPGQGLQFLFEYFSETQRNKGNFPGRFSGRQFSNSRSEMNVSTLELGDSALYLCASSLGQLVNTEAFFGQGTRLTVV.

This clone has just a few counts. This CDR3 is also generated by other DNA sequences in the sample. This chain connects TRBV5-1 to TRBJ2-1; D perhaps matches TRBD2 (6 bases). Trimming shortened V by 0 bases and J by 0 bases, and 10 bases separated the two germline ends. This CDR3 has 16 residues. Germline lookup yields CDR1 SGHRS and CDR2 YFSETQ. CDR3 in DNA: TGCGCCAGCAGCTTGGTCGGGGGAAGCTCCTACAATGAGCAGTTCTTC. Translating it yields CASSLVGGSSYNEQFF.

Here the CDR3 reads CASSRLGGDYYGYTF. CDR3 coding DNA: TGTGCCAGCAGCCGCTTAGGCGGGGATTACTATGGCTACACCTTC. This chain joins TRBV5-4 and TRBJ1-2, with D unresolved. The CDR3 is 15 residues long. From germline, CDR1 is SGHNT and CDR2 YYREEE (reference sequence). V was pared by 4 bases and J by 3 bases, with 16 bases between.

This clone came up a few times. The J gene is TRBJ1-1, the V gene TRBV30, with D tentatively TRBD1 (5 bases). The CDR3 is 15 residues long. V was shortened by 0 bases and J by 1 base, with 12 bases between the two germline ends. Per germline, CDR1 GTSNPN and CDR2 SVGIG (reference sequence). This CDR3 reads CAWSVPWGGNTEAFF. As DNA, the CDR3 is TGTGCCTGGAGTGTACCCTGGGGGGGGAACACTGAAGCTTTCTTT.

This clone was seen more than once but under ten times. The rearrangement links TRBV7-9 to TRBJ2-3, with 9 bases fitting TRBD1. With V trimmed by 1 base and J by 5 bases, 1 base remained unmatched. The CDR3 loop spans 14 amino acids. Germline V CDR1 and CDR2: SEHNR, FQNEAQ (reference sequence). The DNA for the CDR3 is TGTGCCAGCAGCTTAGGGACAGGGGAAGATACGCAGTATTTT. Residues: CASSLGTGEDTQYF.

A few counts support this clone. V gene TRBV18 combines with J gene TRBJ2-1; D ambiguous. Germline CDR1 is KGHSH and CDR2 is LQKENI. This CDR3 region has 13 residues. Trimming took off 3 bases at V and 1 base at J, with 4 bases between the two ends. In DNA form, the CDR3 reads TGTGCCAGCTCACCCCAATCCTACAATGAGCAGTTCTTC. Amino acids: CASSPQSYNEQFF.

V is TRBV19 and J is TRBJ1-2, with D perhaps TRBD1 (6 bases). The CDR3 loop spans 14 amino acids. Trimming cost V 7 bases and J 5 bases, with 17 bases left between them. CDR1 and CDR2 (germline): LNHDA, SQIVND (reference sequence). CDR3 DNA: TGTGCCAGTACCTCGTGGGGGGGCATGTATGGCTACACCTTC. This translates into CASTSWGGMYGYTF.

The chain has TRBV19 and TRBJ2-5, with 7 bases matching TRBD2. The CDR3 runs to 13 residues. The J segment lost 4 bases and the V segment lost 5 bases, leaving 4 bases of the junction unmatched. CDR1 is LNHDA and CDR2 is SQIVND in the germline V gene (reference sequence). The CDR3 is CASSQAGIETQYF. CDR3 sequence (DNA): TGTGCCAGTAGTCAAGCGGGAATAGAGACCCAGTACTTC.

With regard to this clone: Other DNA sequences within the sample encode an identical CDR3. In nucleotides, the CDR3 is TGCGCCAGCCGGGGTGCCCTTACAGATACGCAGTATTTT. It yields the protein CASRGALTDTQYF. V gene TRBV4-1 combines with J gene TRBJ2-3; TRBD2 is a possible D gene (5 bases). V was pared by 8 bases and J by 3 bases, with 12 bases between. Germline-derived CDR1 and CDR2 are MGHRA and YSYEKL. The CDR3 length is 13 residues.

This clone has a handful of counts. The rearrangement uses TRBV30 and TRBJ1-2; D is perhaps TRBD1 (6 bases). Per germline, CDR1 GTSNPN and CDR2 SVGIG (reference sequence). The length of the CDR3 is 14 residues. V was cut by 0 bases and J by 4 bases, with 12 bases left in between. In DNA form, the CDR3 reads TGTGCCTGGAGTGTAGCAGGGGTCTTCTATGGCTACACCTTC. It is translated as CAWSVAGVFYGYTF.

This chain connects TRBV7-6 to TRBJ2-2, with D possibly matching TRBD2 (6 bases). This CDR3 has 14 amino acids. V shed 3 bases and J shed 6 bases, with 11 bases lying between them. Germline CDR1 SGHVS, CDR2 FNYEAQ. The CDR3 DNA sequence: TGTGCCAGCAGCTTCAAAACGGGAGCCGGGGAGCTGTTTTTT. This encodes CASSFKTGAGELFF.